This T cell receptor beta chain was observed in a study of cytomegalovirus exposure and HLA in healthy donors. Study-level background: An early release of data contained 75 million to 90 million unique TCRs, which came from HLA-typed donors.

Study-wide points: Sequencing depth across donors, presence/absence analyses assumed, was roughly uniform. It was shown in a later analysis that HLA-associated TCR beta chains were more clonally expanded than other, equally common chains. Certain indistinguishable V segments, among them TRBV6-2 and TRBV6-3, were excluded.

As regards this clone: The antigen is unknown.

The V gene end was trimmed by 3 bases and the J gene end by 3 bases; junction bases not matched to a gene: 7. CDR1 SGHNT and CDR2 YYREEE come from the germline V gene (reference sequence). This CDR3 has 16 residues. Amplification used 60 Vbeta primers and 13 Jbeta primers. Sequenced by immunoSEQ multiplex PCR; TCRdb stores in-frame clones only, minus some. The sample records 110,000 or so clones, about 9.4% being singletons. The rearrangement links TRBV5-4 to TRBJ2-5, with 11 bases aligning to TRBD2. This sequence originates from a woman aged 40 to 55 in good health and CMV-seropositive. Input material: PBMCs. The CDR3: CASSYPTSGEEETQYF. The CDR3 DNA reads as TGTGCCAGCAGCTACCCGACTAGCGGGGAAGAAGAGACCCAGTACTTC.